The 23 T cell receptor beta chains reported below all come from one sample, sequenced in a study of beta chain features in type 1 diabetes. The authors reverse transcribed all of the isolated RNA, so sequencing captured expressed TCRB transcripts. Assay: immunoSEQ multiplex PCR; the TCRdb copy retains only in-frame clones and omits some. This sample yields fewer than 400,000 clones, of which around 7.6% are seen a single time; approximately 0.44% belongs to the top ten. Specimen: central memory CD4+ T cells from blood. The receptor set was obtained from a woman aged 18-29 years in good health.

This clone was seen many times. The chain is built from TRBV10-3 and TRBJ2-5, with a possible D match to TRBD2 (5 bases). Deletions cut 2 bases from V and 1 base from J, with 11 bases between. This CDR3 region has 15 residues. Germline assignment: CDR1 ENHRY and CDR2 SYGVKD. CDR3 amino acids: CAISEHSSRQETQYF. Written as DNA, the CDR3 is TGTGCCATCAGTGAGCATTCTAGCCGCCAAGAGACCCAGTACTTC.

This clone came up a few times. The J gene is TRBJ2-7, the V gene TRBV9, with D possibly TRBD1 on 6 matching bases. Germline CDR1 reads SGDLS; CDR2 reads YYNGEE. Trimming shortened V by 2 bases and J by 0 bases, and 12 bases separated the two germline ends. The CDR3 spans 15 residues. CDR3 coding DNA: TGTGCCAGCAGCGTCGGACAGTCGAGCTCCTACGAGCAGTACTTC. It encodes CASSVGQSSSYEQYF.

A few counts support this clone. The gene calls are TRBV28 and TRBJ2-7; D call uncertain. Germline values: CDR1 MDHEN, CDR2 SYDVKM. V was shortened by 5 bases and J by 4 bases, with 15 bases between the two germline ends. The CDR3 consists of 14 residues. For the CDR3, the DNA is TGTGCCAGCAGTCCCACTCTGTTATGGTACGAGCAGTACTTC. Protein sequence: CASSPTLLWYEQYF.

This clone occurred many times. The rearrangement uses TRBV6-1 and TRBJ2-5, with D perhaps matching TRBD2 (5 bases). Germline CDR1 reads MNHNS; CDR2 reads SASEGT. The length of the CDR3 is 13 residues. V lost 7 bases to trimming and J lost 5 bases, with 14 bases between them. CDR3 loop: CASILAGIETQYF. The CDR3 coding sequence is TGTGCCAGCATCCTAGCTGGTATTGAGACCCAGTACTTC.

This clone has at least ten counts. The rearrangement uses TRBV15 and TRBJ2-3; D not resolved. V shed 7 bases and J shed 6 bases, with 14 bases lying between them. The CDR3 totals 13 residues. CDR1 and CDR2 from the germline V gene are LNHNV and YYDKDF (reference sequence). In DNA, the CDR3 is TGTGCCACCACCACTGGGGTCTACGATACGCAGTATTTT. The encoded protein is CATTTGVYDTQYF.

A few counts support this clone. The chain is built from TRBV9 and TRBJ2-1; 7 bases align to TRBD2. J was trimmed by 6 bases and V by 0 bases; bases with no gene match: 6. The CDR3 runs to 15 residues. Germline values: CDR1 SGDLS, CDR2 YYNGEE. In DNA form, the CDR3 reads TGTGCCAGCAGCGTAGCGGGAGTAGCGGGCAATGAGCAGTTCTTC. Its protein is CASSVAGVAGNEQFF.

This clone has a handful of counts. The CDR3 region is CASSFLIGGNEQFF. CDR3 DNA sequence: TGTGCCAGCAGTTTTCTGATAGGGGGCAATGAGCAGTTCTTC. The V call is TRBV6-5, the J call TRBJ2-1, with D possibly matching TRBD1 (6 bases). This CDR3 comprises 14 residues. With 4 bases removed from V and 6 bases from J, the gap between germline ends came to 13 bases. CDR1 is MNHEY and CDR2 is SVGAGI in the germline V gene.

This clone was recorded a few times. V usage is TRBV2 and J usage is TRBJ2-3; TRBD2 matches 11 bases. Germline V gives CDR1 SNHLY, CDR2 FYNNEI. The CDR3 consists of 15 residues. With 6 bases clipped from V and 4 bases from J, the junction kept 6 bases outside the gene matches. CDR3 bases: TGTGCCAGCAGCGTAGCGGGAGGGGTCGCAGATACGCAGTATTTT. It is translated as CASSVAGGVADTQYF.

This clone occurred a few times. The chain combines TRBV15 with TRBJ2-7; 7 positions agree with TRBD2. V shed 2 bases and J 2 bases; nucleotides not matched to a gene: 6. The germline gives CDR1 LNHNV, CDR2 YYDKDF (reference sequence). This CDR3 is 15 amino acids long. The CDR3 loop reads CATSRLGAGAYEQYF. CDR3 nucleotide sequence: TGTGCCACCAGCAGATTGGGTGCGGGAGCCTACGAGCAGTACTTC.

The chain employs TRBV7-9 and TRBJ1-3; D is possibly TRBD1 (5 bases). The germline gives CDR1 SEHNR, CDR2 FQNEAQ (reference sequence). The CDR3 extends over 13 amino acids. Trimming removed 2 bases at V and 11 bases at J, with 13 bases between. CDR3 coding DNA: TGTGCCAGCAGCTTATCATCCAGGGCCCCCATATATTTT. Translating it yields CASSLSSRAPIYF.

The chain links TRBV7-9 to TRBJ1-2; D uncertain. The germline gives CDR1 SEHNR, CDR2 FQNEAQ (reference sequence). V lost 2 bases and J 6 bases, leaving 16 bases between the germline ends. CDR3 size: 15 residues. The CDR3 region is CASSLNLVVADGYTF. Here the CDR3 DNA reads TGTGCCAGCAGCTTAAACTTGGTGGTTGCTGATGGCTACACCTTC. Drawing the rest from reference TRBV7-9 and TRBJ1-2, the complete variable domain is DTGVSQNPRHKITKRGQNVTFRCDPISEHNRLYWYRQTLGQGPEFLTYFQNEAQLEKSRLLSDRFSAERPKGSFSTLEIQRTEQGDSAMYLCASSLNLVVADGYTFGSGTRLTVV.

The chain couples TRBV29-1 to TRBJ1-2; 10 nucleotides match TRBD1. V lost 6 bases to trimming and J lost 8 bases; unmatched junction nucleotides: 9. Germline CDR1 reads SQVTM; CDR2 reads ANQGSEA. The CDR3 consists of 13 residues. The CDR3 region is CSVGAGTGEGYTF. For the CDR3, the DNA is TGCAGCGTGGGGGCCGGGACAGGGGAAGGCTACACCTTC. Drawing the rest from reference TRBV29-1 and TRBJ1-2, the complete variable domain is SAVISQKPSRDICQRGTSLTIQCQVDSQVTMMFWYRQQPGQSLTLIATANQGSEATYESGFVIDKFPISRPNLTFSTLTVSNMSPEDSSIYLCSVGAGTGEGYTFGSGTRLTVV.

This clone was seen ten or more times. This sequence joins TRBV5-1 and TRBJ2-2; the match to TRBD1 covers 7 bases. V was clipped by 4 bases and J by 3 bases; unmatched bases: 3. The CDR3 runs 14 residues. In germline, CDR1 is SGHRS, CDR2 YFSETQ. The CDR3 nucleotides are TGCGCCAGCAGCCGACAGGGAGACACCGGGGAGCTGTTTTTT. It specifies CASSRQGDTGELFF. Full variable domain (rest looked up from reference TRBV5-1 and TRBJ2-2): KAGVTQTPRYLIKTRGQQVTLSCSPISGHRSVSWYQQTPGQGLQFLFEYFSETQRNKGNFPGRFSGRQFSNSRSEMNVSTLELGDSALYLCASSRQGDTGELFFGEGSRLTVL.

This clone was counted only a few times. Compared with germline, one end of the junction differs, possibly owing to a read error. The chain employs TRBV2 and TRBJ2-2, with 8 bases identical to TRBD1. The germline V gene has CDR1 SNHLY and CDR2 FYNNEI. CDR3 size: 13 residues. CDR3 loop: CASTEQGAGELFF. In DNA, the CDR3 is TGTGCCAGCACTGAACAGGGGGCCGGGGAGCTGTTTTTT.

V usage is TRBV27 and J usage is TRBJ2-7, with 8 bases lining up with TRBD2. Germline V gene sequence: CDR1 MNHEY, CDR2 SMNVEV (reference sequence). With 8 bases clipped from V and 0 bases from J, the junction kept 3 bases outside the gene matches. CDR3 length equals 13 residues. The chain's CDR3 is CASRTSLSYEQYF. In nucleotides, the CDR3 is TGTGCCAGCCGGACTAGCCTCTCCTACGAGCAGTACTTC.

This clone was counted between two and nine times. The chain joins TRBV7-3 to TRBJ2-3; no reliable D call. V was clipped by 1 base and J by 5 bases, with 7 bases between them. The germline gives CDR1 SGHTA, CDR2 FQGTGA. The CDR3 sequence is 13 residues long. The CDR3 coding sequence is TGTGCCAGCAGCTTAAGACTGGGAGATACGCAGTATTTT. Its translation: CASSLRLGDTQYF.

This chain uses TRBV7-2 with TRBJ2-1; 8 bases map to TRBD2. Losses at the gene ends were 5 bases for V and 4 bases for J; bases not matched to a gene: 10. The V gene's germline CDR1 is SGHTA and CDR2 FQGNSA. This CDR3 region has 16 residues. The CDR3 nucleotides read TGTGCCAGCAGCCCATTTAACGGCGGGGGGTACAATGAGCAGTTCTTC. It yields the protein CASSPFNGGGYNEQFF.

This clone was seen only a few times. The chain combines TRBV7-2 with TRBJ2-7; the D is unclear. The V end lost 5 bases, the J end lost 10 bases, and 12 bases lay between the germline ends. Germline-derived CDR1 and CDR2 are SGHTA and FQGNSA. This CDR3 contains 11 residues. This CDR3 reads CASSGYGYQYF. CDR3 nucleotide sequence: TGTGCCAGCAGCGGATACGGTTACCAGTACTTC.

There are a few counts of this clone. The chain carries TRBV21-1 and TRBJ2-1. TRBV21-1 is annotated as a pseudogene. This CDR3 spans 14 amino acids. CDR3: CASSKARTTMAQFF. In DNA form, the CDR3 reads TGTGCCAGCAGCAAAGCCCGGACCACGATGGCGCAGTTCTTC.

V is TRBV4-2 and J is TRBJ2-7; D is ambiguous. Germline CDR1 reads LGHNA; CDR2 reads YNFKEQ. V was pared by 1 base and J by 2 bases, with 12 bases between. This CDR3 is 15 amino acids long. The CDR3 nucleotides read TGTGCCAGCAGCCAAGTATCGGCCGTACCCTACGAGCAGTACTTC. This gives the protein CASSQVSAVPYEQYF.

V gene TRBV7-2 combines with J gene TRBJ2-1; TRBD2 matches at 9 bases. The germline gives CDR1 SGHTA, CDR2 FQGNSA. CDR3 length equals 15 residues. The J segment lost 3 bases and the V segment lost 7 bases, leaving 7 bases of the junction unmatched. CDR3: CASKLRTSDYNEQFF. Written as DNA, the CDR3 is TGTGCCAGCAAGCTTAGGACTAGCGACTACAATGAGCAGTTCTTC.

This clone was seen more than once but under ten times. This sequence joins TRBV20-1 and TRBJ1-1, with D possibly being TRBD1 (5 bases). This CDR3 spans 11 amino acids. The V gene's germline CDR1 is DFQATT and CDR2 SNEGSKA (reference sequence). CDR3 in DNA: TGCAGAGTAAAATCAGGGACTGAAGCTTTCTTT. It yields the protein CRVKSGTEAFF.

This chain uses TRBV5-6 with TRBJ2-3, with D possibly called TRBD1 or TRBD2 (5 bases each). V lost 0 bases and J 4 bases, leaving 9 bases between the germline ends. This CDR3 spans 14 amino acids. CDR1 SGHDT and CDR2 YYEEEE come from the germline V gene. In nucleotides, the CDR3 is TGTGCCAGCAGCTTGGTCGGGGCTCCAGATACGCAGTATTTT. The encoded protein is CASSLVGAPDTQYF.